This is a list of T cell receptor beta chains from one sample in a study of shared clonotypes between healthy human individuals. The data were produced by immunoSEQ multiplex PCR, yet TCRdb's version contains in-frame clones alone and is incomplete. The sample contains about 480,000 clones, over 60% of which appear only once. Sequencing was carried out using PBMCs. These receptors originate from a woman in her 40s in good health. Some clones in this sample may be carry-over from other donors' samples. The conserved cysteine and the conserved F or W are not part of the CDR3 here. Rows may omit the clone size; those that give it use once, few, many or a size class.

>once|TRBJ1-2|TRBV9
ASSVDRNYGYT
>once|TRBJ2-3|TRBV29-1
SVEELGTDTQY
>-|TRBJ1-1|TRBV18
ASSPGFDTEAF
>-|TRBJ2-7|TRBV9
ASSVEGTGSYEQY
>-|TRBJ2-7|TRBV6-1
ASRKGQGEYEQY
>-|TRBJ2-3|TRBV29-1
SVRQGGTDTQY
>-|TRBJ1-5|TRBV7-2
ASSLVSGQVQPQH
>-|TRBJ2-1|TRBV10-2
ASSEWDRSSYNEQF
>-|TRBJ1-2|TRBV6-1
ASSELERTGDYGYT
>-|TRBJ2-4|TRBV28
ASSLDRLNIQY
>-|-|TRBV4-2
ASSPTGLDYEQY
>-|TRBJ2-7|TRBV11-3
ASSRAGGSFYEQY
>few|TRBJ1-5|TRBV15
ATSRVYSNQPQH
>-|TRBJ1-3|TRBV29-1
SVTGNSGNTIY
>-|TRBJ2-5|TRBV15
ATSRRTLDQETQY
>-|TRBJ2-1|TRBV11-3
ASSLGLAGGNEQF
>-|TRBJ2-7|TRBV28
ASTVTSGRYEQY
>few|TRBJ2-1|TRBV7-2
ASSYRTVGDEQF
>-|TRBJ2-2|TRBV7-3
ASSLGLNTGELF
>-|TRBJ1-1|TRBV19
ASSQDSFKAF
>-|TRBJ1-2|TRBV28
ASSLLRTSDGYT
>many|TRBJ2-1|TRBV6-4
ASSGTSGSYNEQF
>-|TRBJ2-1|TRBV18
ASSPPSPRRNEQF
>-|-|TRBV25-1
ASSDFGSSYEQY
>once|TRBJ1-2|TRBV18
ASSPGGQAYSYT
>-|TRBJ2-1|TRBV7-9
ASRLTRRQESIGEQF
>-|TRBJ1-1|TRBV6-5
ASSYSREGNTEAF
>-|TRBJ1-1|TRBV5-1
ASSLEVGGALGAF
>-|TRBJ1-2|TRBV5-6
ASSSLDRDFNYGYT
>-|TRBJ2-1|TRBV7-3
ASSSTGGEQF
>-|TRBJ1-1|TRBV4-1
ASSQEVSSSLEAF
>-|TRBJ1-6|TRBV11-2
ASRVGTVNSPLH
>-|TRBJ2-7|TRBV5-1
ASSQGPGPYEQY
>-|TRBJ1-5|TRBV7-8
ASSLAVGGGGRSQPQH
>-|TRBJ2-1|TRBV19
ASKSMDRGLGEQF
>-|TRBJ2-4|TRBV7-9
ASSSLGGGDIQY
>-|TRBJ1-4|TRBV30
AWSVGEKLF
>-|TRBJ2-7|TRBV18
ASSPPVFSGSSYEQY
>once|TRBJ1-1|TRBV7-2
ASSSQGNTEAF
>-|TRBJ1-1|TRBV28
ASIQGTYTEAF
>-|TRBJ2-2|TRBV4-3
ASSQVGDRGYFGELF
>-|TRBJ2-7|TRBV4-2
ASSQGSSGSSYEQY
>-|TRBJ2-3|TRBV2
ASSESYGLALLY
>many|TRBJ1-1|TRBV18
ASSQTGGSDTEAF
>many|TRBJ2-1|TRBV7-8
ASSLVPEAYNEQF
>-|TRBJ2-2|TRBV7-2
ASSSAGGSGELF
>-|TRBJ1-1|TRBV28
ASSTQGTEAF
>-|TRBJ2-7|TRBV5-6
ASSLYSAGAYEQY
>-|TRBJ2-3|TRBV4-2
ASSLSLAGSRTDTQY
>few|TRBJ1-5|TRBV7-9
ASGGAGLPQPQH